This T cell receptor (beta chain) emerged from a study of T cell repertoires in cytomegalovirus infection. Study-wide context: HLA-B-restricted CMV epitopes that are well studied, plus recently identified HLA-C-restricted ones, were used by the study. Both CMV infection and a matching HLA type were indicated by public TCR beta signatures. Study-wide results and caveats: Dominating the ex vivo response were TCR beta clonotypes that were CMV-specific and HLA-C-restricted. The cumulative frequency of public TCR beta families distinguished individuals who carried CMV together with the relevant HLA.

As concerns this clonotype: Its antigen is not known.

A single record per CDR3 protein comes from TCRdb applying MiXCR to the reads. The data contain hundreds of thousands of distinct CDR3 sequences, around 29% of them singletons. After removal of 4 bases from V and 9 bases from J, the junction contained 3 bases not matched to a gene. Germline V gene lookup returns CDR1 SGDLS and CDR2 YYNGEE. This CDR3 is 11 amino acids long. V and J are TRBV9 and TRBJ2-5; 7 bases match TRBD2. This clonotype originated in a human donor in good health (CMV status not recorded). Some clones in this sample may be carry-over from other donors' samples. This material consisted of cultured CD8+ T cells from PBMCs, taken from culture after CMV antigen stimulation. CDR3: CASSPGRAQYF. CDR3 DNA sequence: TGTGCCAGCAGCCCGGGGAGGGCCCAGTACTTC.